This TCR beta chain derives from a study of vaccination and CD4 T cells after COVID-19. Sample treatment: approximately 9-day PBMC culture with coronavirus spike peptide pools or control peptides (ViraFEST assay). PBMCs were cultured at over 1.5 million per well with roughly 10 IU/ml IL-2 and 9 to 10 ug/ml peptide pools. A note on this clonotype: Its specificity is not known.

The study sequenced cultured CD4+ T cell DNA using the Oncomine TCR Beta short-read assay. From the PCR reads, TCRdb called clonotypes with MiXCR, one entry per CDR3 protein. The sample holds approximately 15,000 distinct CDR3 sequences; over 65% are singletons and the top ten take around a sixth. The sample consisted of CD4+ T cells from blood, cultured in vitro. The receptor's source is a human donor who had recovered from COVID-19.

The CDR3, as DNA: TGTGCCAGCAGCTTAGGCCGGGCCCAGTACTTC. It encodes CASSLGRAQYF. The chain links TRBV7-2 to TRBJ2-5; D is unclear. The V end was cut by 1 base, the J end by 9 bases, with 6 bases between. This CDR3 is 11 amino acids long. CDR1 and CDR2 from the germline V gene are SGHTA and FQGNSA.